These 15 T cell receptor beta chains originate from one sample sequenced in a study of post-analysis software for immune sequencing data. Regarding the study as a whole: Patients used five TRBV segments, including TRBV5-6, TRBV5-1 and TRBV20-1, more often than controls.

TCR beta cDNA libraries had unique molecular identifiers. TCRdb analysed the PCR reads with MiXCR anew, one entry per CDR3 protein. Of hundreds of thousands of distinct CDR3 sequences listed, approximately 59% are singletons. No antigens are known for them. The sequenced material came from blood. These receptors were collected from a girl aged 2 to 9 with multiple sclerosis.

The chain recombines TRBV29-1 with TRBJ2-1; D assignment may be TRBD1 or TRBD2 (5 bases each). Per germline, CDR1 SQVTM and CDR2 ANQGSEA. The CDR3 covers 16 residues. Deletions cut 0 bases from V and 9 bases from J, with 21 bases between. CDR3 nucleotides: TGCAGCGTTGAAGAATCGGGACGGGCCCACGGCGGTGAGCAGTTCTTC. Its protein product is CSVEESGRAHGGEQFF.

In nucleotides, the CDR3 is TGCGCCAGCAGCTACCAGGGGGCGTACGAGCAGTACTTC. The encoded protein is CASSYQGAYEQYF. The rearrangement links TRBV5-1 to TRBJ2-5; 8 positions match TRBD1. The assigned J gene may be wrong: the sequence end matches TRBJ2-7 better. Looked up from germline, CDR1 is SGHRS and CDR2 is YFSETQ. The CDR3 is 13 residues long.

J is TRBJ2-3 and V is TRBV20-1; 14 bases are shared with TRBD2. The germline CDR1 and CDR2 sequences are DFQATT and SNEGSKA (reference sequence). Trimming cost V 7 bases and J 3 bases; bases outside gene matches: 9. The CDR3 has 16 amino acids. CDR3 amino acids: CSVSGTSGRATDTQYF. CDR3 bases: TGCAGTGTCTCGGGGACTAGCGGGAGAGCGACAGATACGCAGTATTTT.

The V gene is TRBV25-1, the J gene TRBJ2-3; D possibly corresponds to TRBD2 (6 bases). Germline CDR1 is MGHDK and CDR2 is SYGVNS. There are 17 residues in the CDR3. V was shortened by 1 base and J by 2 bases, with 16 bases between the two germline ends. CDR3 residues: CASSESGGKGTTDTQYF. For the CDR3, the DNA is TGTGCCAGCAGTGAATCAGGAGGGAAGGGTACCACAGATACGCAGTATTTT.

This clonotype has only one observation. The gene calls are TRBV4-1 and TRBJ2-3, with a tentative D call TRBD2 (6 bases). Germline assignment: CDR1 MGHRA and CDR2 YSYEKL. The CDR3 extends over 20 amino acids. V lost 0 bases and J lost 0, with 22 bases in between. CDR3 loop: CASSQDHVLVGSSSTDTQYF. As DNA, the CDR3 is TGCGCCAGCAGCCAAGATCATGTACTAGTCGGGAGCTCTAGCACAGATACGCAGTATTTT.

This chain's CDR3 is CASSYDRTTSYEQYF. The CDR3 DNA reads TGTGCCAGCAGTTACGACAGGACAACGTCCTACGAGCAGTACTTC. V usage is TRBV6-2 or TRBV6-3 and J usage is TRBJ2-7; a weak D match, TRBD1 (6 bases). This CDR3 comprises 15 residues. The germline CDR1 and CDR2 sequences are MNHEY and SVGEGT. The V end was cut by 2 bases, the J end by 1 base, with 12 bases between.

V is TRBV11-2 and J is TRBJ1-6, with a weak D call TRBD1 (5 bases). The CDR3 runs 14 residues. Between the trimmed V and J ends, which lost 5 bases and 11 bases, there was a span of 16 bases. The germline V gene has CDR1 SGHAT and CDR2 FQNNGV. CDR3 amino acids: CASSPPERGAPLHF. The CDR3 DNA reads TGTGCCAGCAGCCCTCCTGAGAGAGGGGCACCCCTCCACTTT.

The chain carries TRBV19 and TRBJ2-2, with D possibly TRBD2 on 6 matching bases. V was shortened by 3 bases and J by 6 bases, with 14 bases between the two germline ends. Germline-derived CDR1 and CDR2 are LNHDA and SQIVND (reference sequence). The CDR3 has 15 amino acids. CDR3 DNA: TGTGCCAGTAGTATGATGGGGGGAATGGCCGGGGAGCTGTTTTTT. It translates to CASSMMGGMAGELFF.

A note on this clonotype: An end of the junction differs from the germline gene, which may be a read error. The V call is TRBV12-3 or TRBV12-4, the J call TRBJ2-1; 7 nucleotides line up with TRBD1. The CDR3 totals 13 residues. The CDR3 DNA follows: TGTGCCAGCAATTTAATGACTGACAGGGAACAGTTCTTC. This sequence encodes CASNLMTDREQFF.

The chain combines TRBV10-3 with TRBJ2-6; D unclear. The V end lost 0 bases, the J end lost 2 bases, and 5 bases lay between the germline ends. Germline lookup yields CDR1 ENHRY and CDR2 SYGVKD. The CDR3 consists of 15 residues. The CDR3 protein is CAISESQTGANVLTF. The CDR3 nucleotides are TGTGCCATCAGTGAGTCCCAGACTGGGGCCAACGTCCTGACTTTC.

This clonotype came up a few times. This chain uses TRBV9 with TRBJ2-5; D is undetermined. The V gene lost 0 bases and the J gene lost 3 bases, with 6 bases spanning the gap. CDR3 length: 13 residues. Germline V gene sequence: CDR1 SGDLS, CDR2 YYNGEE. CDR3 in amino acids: CASSVGDEETQYF. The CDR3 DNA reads TGTGCCAGCAGCGTAGGCGATGAAGAGACCCAGTACTTC.

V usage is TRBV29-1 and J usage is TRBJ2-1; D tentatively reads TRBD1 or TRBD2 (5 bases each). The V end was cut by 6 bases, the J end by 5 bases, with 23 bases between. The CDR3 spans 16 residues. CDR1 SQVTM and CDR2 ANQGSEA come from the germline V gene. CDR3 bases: TGCAGCGTCGATGGCCCTCCCGGGGCCCGAGACAATGAGCAGTTCTTC. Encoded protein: CSVDGPPGARDNEQFF.

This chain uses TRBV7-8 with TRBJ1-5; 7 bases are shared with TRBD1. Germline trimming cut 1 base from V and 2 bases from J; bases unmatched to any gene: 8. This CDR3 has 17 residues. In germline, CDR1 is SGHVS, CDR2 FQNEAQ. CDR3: CASSLGTGVVGNQPQHF. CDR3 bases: TGTGCCAGCAGCTTAGGAACAGGGGTGGTAGGCAATCAGCCCCAGCATTTT.

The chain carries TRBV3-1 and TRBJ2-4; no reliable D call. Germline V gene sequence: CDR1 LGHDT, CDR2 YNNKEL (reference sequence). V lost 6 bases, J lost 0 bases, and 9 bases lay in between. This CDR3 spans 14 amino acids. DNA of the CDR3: TGTGCCAGCAGTGGGAACTCAGCCAAAAACATTCAGTACTTC. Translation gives CASSGNSAKNIQYF. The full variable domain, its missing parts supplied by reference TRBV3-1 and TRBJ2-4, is DTAVSQTPKYLVTQMGNDKSIKCEQNLGHDTMYWYKQDSKKFLKIMFSYNNKELIINETVPNRFSPKSPDKAHLNLHINSLELGDSAVYFCASSGNSAKNIQYFGAGTRLSVL.

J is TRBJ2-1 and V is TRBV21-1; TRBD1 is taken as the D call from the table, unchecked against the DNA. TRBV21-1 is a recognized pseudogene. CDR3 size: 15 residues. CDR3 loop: CASSKSEQAGDEQFF. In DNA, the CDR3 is TGTGCCAGCAGCAAATCGGAACAGGCAGGCGATGAGCAGTTCTTC.